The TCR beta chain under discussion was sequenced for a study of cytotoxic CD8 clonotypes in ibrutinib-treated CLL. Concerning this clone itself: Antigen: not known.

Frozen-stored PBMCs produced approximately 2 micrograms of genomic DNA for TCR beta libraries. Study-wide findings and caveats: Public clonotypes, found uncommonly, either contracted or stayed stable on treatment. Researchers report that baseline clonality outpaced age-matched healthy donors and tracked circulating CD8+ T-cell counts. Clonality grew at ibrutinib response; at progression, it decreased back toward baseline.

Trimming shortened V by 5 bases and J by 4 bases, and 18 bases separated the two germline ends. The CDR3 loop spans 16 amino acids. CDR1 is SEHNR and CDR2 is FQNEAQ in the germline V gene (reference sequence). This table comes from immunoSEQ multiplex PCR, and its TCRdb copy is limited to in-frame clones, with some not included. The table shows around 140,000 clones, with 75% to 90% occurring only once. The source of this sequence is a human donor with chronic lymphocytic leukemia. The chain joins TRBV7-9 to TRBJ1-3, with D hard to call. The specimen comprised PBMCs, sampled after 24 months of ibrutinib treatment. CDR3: CASSARLSISGNTIYF. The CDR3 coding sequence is TGTGCCAGCAGCGCTCGGCTCAGCATCTCCGGAAACACCATATATTTT.